This TCR beta chain was retrieved from a study of shared clonotypes between healthy human individuals. Regarding the study as a whole: Naive subsets generally exceeded memory subsets in estimated richness. Sorted-subset sequencing was shown by rarefaction to be incomplete despite large depth.

Trimming removed 3 bases at V and 6 bases at J, with 14 bases between. Germline V CDR1 and CDR2: MNHEY, SMNVEV (reference sequence). The CDR3 runs to 15 residues. Naive CD8 isolation took CD45RO-negative cells positively selected for CCR7 and excluded terminally differentiated effector memory CD45RA+ cells. Genomic DNA (from each subset) was split evenly across several immunoSEQ plates. Sorted-subset replicate PCRs used approximately 190 ng of genomic DNA. This amount corresponded to 30,000 to 35,000 T cell genomes. TCRdb keeps only in-frame clones here, not all; method: immunoSEQ multiplex PCR. Of 550,000 to 650,000 clones in the sample, roughly 96% were seen once. Concerning this clone: What it binds is unknown.

The chain combines TRBV27 with TRBJ2-2; D unclear. The receptor's source is a woman aged 25 to 45 in good health. The sequenced sample was naive CD8+ T cells sorted from blood. CDR3 in DNA: TGTGCCAGCAGTTTGAGTAAGGGTTTATCCGGGGAGCTGTTTTTT. Residues: CASSLSKGLSGELFF.